The rows below give T cell receptor beta chains drawn from one sample of a study of shared clonotypes between healthy human individuals. The method was immunoSEQ multiplex PCR; TCRdb's version includes in-frame clones alone and lacks a portion of them. The sample lists millions of clones, approximately 94% seen once, with 1% to 1.3% in the top ten. Material: naive CD8+ T cells sorted from blood. All receptors derive from a man younger than 30 in good health. Both conserved end residues are part of each CDR3. Each record gives: CDR3 length, J gene, V gene, D gene, clone size, CDR3 DNA, CDR3 protein. D genes are given only for firm matches. Expanded clones are given a class, and other clones once, few, many or no size at all.

CDR3 length: 15; J gene: TRBJ1-5; V gene: TRBV6-1; D gene: TRBD1; clone size: once; CDR3 DNA: TGTGCCAGCAGTGACCCAACAGGGGGTAATCAGCCCCAGCATTTT; CDR3 protein: CASSDPTGGNQPQHF
CDR3 length: 13; J gene: TRBJ1-5; V gene: TRBV7-9; D gene: .; clone size: once; CDR3 DNA: TGTGCCAGCAGCTTATGGCTCGATCAGCCCCAGCATTTT; CDR3 protein: CASSLWLDQPQHF
CDR3 length: 14; J gene: TRBJ2-7; V gene: TRBV11-2; D gene: .; clone size: .; CDR3 DNA: TGTGCCAGCAGCTTAGGGGCCAGCTCCTACGAGCAGTACTTC; CDR3 protein: CASSLGASSYEQYF
CDR3 length: 18; J gene: TRBJ2-1; V gene: TRBV7-9; D gene: TRBD2; clone size: .; CDR3 DNA: TGTGCCAGCAGCCTTCCGCCGACTAGCGGGAGATCCTACAATGAGCAGTTCTTC; CDR3 protein: CASSLPPTSGRSYNEQFF
CDR3 length: 15; J gene: TRBJ2-1; V gene: TRBV11-2; D gene: .; clone size: .; CDR3 DNA: TGTGCCAGCAGCTTATCTAGCGCCCGATACAATGAGCAGTTCTTC; CDR3 protein: CASSLSSARYNEQFF
CDR3 length: 13; J gene: TRBJ2-1; V gene: TRBV11-2; D gene: .; clone size: .; CDR3 DNA: TGTGCCAGCAGCTTCTCCATAGACAATGAGCAGTTCTTC; CDR3 protein: CASSFSIDNEQFF
CDR3 length: 12; J gene: TRBJ2-7; V gene: TRBV30; D gene: TRBD1; clone size: .; CDR3 DNA: TGTGCCTGGAGCCCTTCAGGGGGCCTCCAGTACTTC; CDR3 protein: CAWSPSGGLQYF
CDR3 length: 12; J gene: TRBJ2-7; V gene: TRBV5-1; D gene: .; clone size: .; CDR3 DNA: TGCGCCAGCAGCTTGCAGGGCCACGAGCAGTACTTC; CDR3 protein: CASSLQGHEQYF
CDR3 length: 15; J gene: TRBJ2-7; V gene: TRBV5-1; D gene: .; clone size: once; CDR3 DNA: TGCGCCAGCAGCTTGGAGAACAGGGCCGCCTACGAGCAGTACTTC; CDR3 protein: CASSLENRAAYEQYF
CDR3 length: 16; J gene: TRBJ1-1; V gene: TRBV5-1; D gene: TRBD1; clone size: .; CDR3 DNA: TGCGCCAGCAGCGTACCGGGACAGAGGGCCACCCCTGAAGCTTTCTTT; CDR3 protein: CASSVPGQRATPEAFF
CDR3 length: 15; J gene: TRBJ1-1; V gene: TRBV27; D gene: .; clone size: once; CDR3 DNA: TGTGCCAGCAGTTTGGGGGGGACACCTGTAGATGAAGCTTTCTTT; CDR3 protein: CASSLGGTPVDEAFF
CDR3 length: 14; J gene: TRBJ2-7; V gene: TRBV27; D gene: TRBD1; clone size: .; CDR3 DNA: TGTGCCAGCACAACCGGGACAGGGGTCCACGAGCAGTACTTC; CDR3 protein: CASTTGTGVHEQYF
CDR3 length: 17; J gene: TRBJ2-1; V gene: TRBV27; D gene: .; clone size: .; CDR3 DNA: TGTGCCAGCACTTGGGGGACACCCTCCGGAAGCTACAATGAGCAGTTCTTC; CDR3 protein: CASTWGTPSGSYNEQFF
CDR3 length: 14; J gene: TRBJ2-7; V gene: TRBV7-2; D gene: TRBD2; clone size: .; CDR3 DNA: TGTGCCAGCAGCCCCGGACTAGCCGGCTACGAGCAGTACTTC; CDR3 protein: CASSPGLAGYEQYF
CDR3 length: 14; J gene: TRBJ2-7; V gene: TRBV29-1; D gene: TRBD1; clone size: .; CDR3 DNA: TGCAGCGTTGATAAACAGGGGAATCCCTACGAGCAGTACTTC; CDR3 protein: CSVDKQGNPYEQYF
CDR3 length: 11; J gene: TRBJ2-7; V gene: TRBV29-1; D gene: .; clone size: once; CDR3 DNA: TGCAGCGTTGGACACATGTACGAGCAGTACTTC; CDR3 protein: CSVGHMYEQYF
CDR3 length: 15; J gene: TRBJ2-5; V gene: TRBV7-8; D gene: TRBD2; clone size: .; CDR3 DNA: TGTGCCAGCAGCCTACTTAGCGGGAGCCAAGAGACCCAGTACTTC; CDR3 protein: CASSLLSGSQETQYF
CDR3 length: 13; J gene: TRBJ1-5; V gene: TRBV15; D gene: .; clone size: .; CDR3 DNA: TGTGCCACCAGCGCCTCAAACCATCAGCCCCAGCATTTT; CDR3 protein: CATSASNHQPQHF
CDR3 length: 14; J gene: TRBJ1-5; V gene: TRBV28; D gene: .; clone size: .; CDR3 DNA: TGTGCCAGCAGTTTTGGACAGCGCAATCAGCCCCAGCATTTT; CDR3 protein: CASSFGQRNQPQHF
CDR3 length: 12; J gene: TRBJ2-7; V gene: TRBV6-1; D gene: .; clone size: .; CDR3 DNA: TGTGCCAGCAGTGAACCGGGGTACGAGCAGTACTTC; CDR3 protein: CASSEPGYEQYF
CDR3 length: 14; J gene: TRBJ2-3; V gene: TRBV10-2; D gene: .; clone size: .; CDR3 DNA: TGCGCCAGCAGTCAAGTCGGGAGCACAGATACGCAGTATTTT; CDR3 protein: CASSQVGSTDTQYF
CDR3 length: 11; J gene: TRBJ2-7; V gene: TRBV4-1; D gene: .; clone size: .; CDR3 DNA: TGCGCCAGCAGCAAGGAAGGGATGCAGTACTTC; CDR3 protein: CASSKEGMQYF
CDR3 length: 14; J gene: TRBJ2-7; V gene: TRBV4-3; D gene: .; clone size: .; CDR3 DNA: TGCGCCAGCAGCCAACGCCGGGATGCAAACGAGCAGTACTTC; CDR3 protein: CASSQRRDANEQYF
CDR3 length: 15; J gene: TRBJ2-5; V gene: TRBV2; D gene: TRBD2; clone size: .; CDR3 DNA: TGTGCCAGCAGTGGGGTAGCGGGGAACCAAGAGACCCAGTACTTC; CDR3 protein: CASSGVAGNQETQYF
CDR3 length: 15; J gene: TRBJ2-5; V gene: TRBV2; D gene: TRBD1; clone size: .; CDR3 DNA: TGTGCCAGCTGGTTGACAGGGAAGGCGGAAGAGACCCAGTACTTC; CDR3 protein: CASWLTGKAEETQYF
CDR3 length: 13; J gene: TRBJ2-1; V gene: TRBV5-8; D gene: .; clone size: .; CDR3 DNA: TGTGCCAGTGCACTGACCGGGGAAGGAGAGCAGTTCTTC; CDR3 protein: CASALTGEGEQFF
CDR3 length: 13; J gene: TRBJ2-7; V gene: TRBV19; D gene: .; clone size: .; CDR3 DNA: TGTGCCAGTAGTATGGCCGAATCCTACGAGCAGTACTTC; CDR3 protein: CASSMAESYEQYF
CDR3 length: 14; J gene: TRBJ1-3; V gene: TRBV28; D gene: TRBD1; clone size: .; CDR3 DNA: TGTGCCATCGATGGGACAGGGGAAGGAAACACCATATATTTT; CDR3 protein: CAIDGTGEGNTIYF
CDR3 length: 15; J gene: TRBJ2-5; V gene: TRBV5-6; D gene: .; clone size: .; CDR3 DNA: TGTGCCAGCAGCTTGGCCCTTAATATACAAGAGACCCAGTACTTC; CDR3 protein: CASSLALNIQETQYF
CDR3 length: 15; J gene: TRBJ1-3; V gene: TRBV7-9; D gene: .; clone size: .; CDR3 DNA: TGTGCCAGCAGCCCCTCGGACGACTCTGGAAACACCATATATTTT; CDR3 protein: CASSPSDDSGNTIYF
CDR3 length: 14; J gene: TRBJ1-5; V gene: TRBV6-1; D gene: TRBD1; clone size: .; CDR3 DNA: TGTGCCAGCAGTGGACAGGGTCCGAATCAGCCCCAGCATTTT; CDR3 protein: CASSGQGPNQPQHF
CDR3 length: 13; J gene: TRBJ2-3; V gene: TRBV9; D gene: TRBD2; clone size: .; CDR3 DNA: TGTGCCAGCACCCCTAGCGGGGGGGGTACGCAGTATTTT; CDR3 protein: CASTPSGGGTQYF
CDR3 length: 16; J gene: TRBJ2-1; V gene: TRBV9; D gene: .; clone size: .; CDR3 DNA: TGTGCCAGCAGCGTAGAGGCGGGATCGGCCTACAATGAGCAGTTCTTC; CDR3 protein: CASSVEAGSAYNEQFF